The 14 T cell receptor beta chains below all came from one sample that was sequenced in a study of T-cell memory formation after mild COVID-19. TCRdb ran MiXCR on the 5' RACE reads and lists one entry per CDR3 protein. The sample records around 310,000 distinct CDR3 sequences, roughly an eighth being singletons. The sample taken for sequencing was PBMCs or a T cell subset sorted from them (not recorded which). These receptors were obtained from a young man who had mild COVID-19 (a few samples of this study predate the infection). Cell type and time point are not known.

This rearrangement joins TRBV7-2 to TRBJ2-7, with D perhaps matching TRBD1 or TRBD2 (5 bases each). Trimming removed 4 bases from V and 5 bases from J, with 12 bases in between. The CDR3 has 13 residues. CDR1 and CDR2 (germline): SGHTA, FQGNSA. The CDR3 DNA is TGTGCCAGCAGCTACCTGAGGGGCAACGAGCAGTACGTC. Translation gives CASSYLRGNEQYV.

The V gene is TRBV5-1, the J gene TRBJ1-1, with 7 bases matching TRBD1. The junction had 6 bases not matched to a gene; V was cut back by 4 bases and J by 0 bases. This CDR3 contains 15 residues. The germline CDR1 and CDR2 sequences are SGHRS and YFSETQ. The CDR3 DNA reads as TGCGCCAGCAGCCTTGTGACAGGGCTGAACACTGAAGCTTTCTTT. The encoded protein is CASSLVTGLNTEAFF.

This clonotype was counted ten times or more. This rearrangement joins TRBV12-3 or TRBV12-4 to TRBJ2-7; no firm D call. The CDR3 runs to 12 residues. Between the trimmed V and J ends, which lost 2 bases and 6 bases, there was a span of 8 bases. The CDR3 protein is CASSLTVSEQYF. In DNA form, the CDR3 reads TGTGCCAGCAGTTTAACGGTGTCCGAGCAGTACTTC.

This clonotype occurred a few times. This chain uses TRBV7-2 with TRBJ2-6; maybe TRBD2 (7 bases). CDR1 SGHTA and CDR2 FQGNSA come from the germline V gene. V was trimmed by 7 bases and J by 4 bases, leaving 17 bases between them. The CDR3 sequence is 16 residues long. The DNA for the CDR3 is TGTGCCAGCAACATCCGGGGGGCTTCAGGGGCCAACGTCCTGACTTTC. Translating it yields CASNIRGASGANVLTF.

This clonotype has just a few counts. The chain couples TRBV11-2 to TRBJ2-1; D possibly corresponds to TRBD2 (6 bases). CDR1 is SGHAT and CDR2 is FQNNGV in the germline V gene. Trimming removed 2 bases from V and 1 base from J, with 21 bases in between. The CDR3 runs to 19 residues. The CDR3 sequence is CASSLLTGTAKGSYNEQFF. The CDR3, as DNA: TGTGCCAGCAGCTTACTAACCGGGACTGCTAAGGGGTCCTACAATGAGCAGTTCTTC.

This sequence joins TRBV7-8 and TRBJ1-1; D gene uncertain. Per germline, CDR1 SGHVS and CDR2 FQNEAQ. The CDR3 contains 13 residues. With 1 base removed from V and 7 bases from J, the gap between germline ends came to 10 bases. CDR3 DNA sequence: TGTGCCAGCAGCTTAGTTGTTTTGGGTGAAGCTTTCTTT. As protein: CASSLVVLGEAFF.

The rearrangement joins TRBV7-9 to TRBJ1-1; D is uncertain. The germline V gene has CDR1 SEHNR and CDR2 FQNEAQ (reference sequence). Between the trimmed V and J ends, which lost 3 bases and 10 bases, there was a span of 12 bases. The CDR3 sequence is 12 residues long. CDR3 residues: CASSLVFWGAFF. For the CDR3, the DNA is TGTGCCAGCAGCTTGGTTTTTTGGGGAGCTTTCTTT.

The chain uses TRBV21-1 and TRBJ1-2; TRBD1 is the table's D call, not checked against the DNA. TRBV21-1 is a listed pseudogene. This CDR3 has 13 amino acids. CDR3 residues: CASSPGRTYGYTF. The CDR3 coding sequence is TGTGCCAGCAGTCCGGGACGGACCTATGGCTACACCTTC.

This clonotype was seen more than once but under ten times. In nucleotides, the CDR3 is TGTGCCAGCGCTAACAGGGGGCGCGCCCAAGAGACCCAGTACTTC. This sequence encodes CASANRGRAQETQYF. This chain links TRBV12-3 or TRBV12-4 with TRBJ2-5; TRBD1 matches 9 bases. J lost 1 base, V lost 8 bases, and 8 bases had no gene match. This CDR3 comprises 15 residues.

The CDR3 loop reads CASSTRARGPNTEAFF. CDR3 sequence (DNA): TGTGCCAGTAGTACGCGAGCCAGGGGGCCGAACACTGAAGCTTTCTTT. This sequence joins TRBV19 and TRBJ1-1, with 8 bases matching TRBD1. The CDR3 totals 16 residues. Germline lookup yields CDR1 LNHDA and CDR2 SQIVND (reference sequence). V trimming: 4 bases; J trimming: 1 base; junction bases outside the gene matches: 8.

The chain couples TRBV10-3 to TRBJ1-5; 7 bases are a match to TRBD1. V trimming: 3 bases; J trimming: 7 bases; junction bases outside the gene matches: 6. The CDR3 is 14 residues long. The germline gives CDR1 ENHRY, CDR2 SYGVKD. CDR3 sequence: CAISDAQGQQPQHF. The CDR3 region has the DNA TGTGCCATCAGTGACGCACAGGGGCAACAGCCCCAGCATTTT.

The CDR3 nucleotides are TGTGCCAGCAGTTTACACAGGGAGTACTCACCCCTCCACTTT. This codes for CASSLHREYSPLHF. This chain connects TRBV28 to TRBJ1-6; TRBD1 is a possible D gene (6 bases). In germline, CDR1 is MDHEN, CDR2 SYDVKM. The CDR3 has 14 residues. V was clipped by 2 bases and J by 10 bases, with 12 bases between them.

This clonotype has more than one count but fewer than ten. V is TRBV5-6 and J is TRBJ2-3, with D tentatively TRBD2 (6 bases). Trimming removed 3 bases at V and 1 base at J, with 12 bases between. CDR3 length: 15 amino acids. Germline-derived CDR1 and CDR2 are SGHDT and YYEEEE. The CDR3 DNA is TGTGCCAGCAGCTCATGGGGGACTGGCACAGATACGCAGTATTTT. It specifies CASSSWGTGTDTQYF.

V is TRBV30 and J is TRBJ2-7, with D unclear. CDR1 GTSNPN and CDR2 SVGIG come from the germline V gene (reference sequence). V was trimmed by 3 bases and J by 3 bases, leaving 9 bases between them. This CDR3 comprises 12 residues. CDR3 loop: CAWSLLGYEQYF. CDR3 DNA: TGTGCCTGGAGCCTACTGGGCTACGAGCAGTACTTC.